These 24 T cell receptor beta chains originate from one sample sequenced in a study of blood T cell repertoires in COVID-19. TCRdb's table, derived via immunoSEQ multiplex PCR, lists solely in-frame clones and lacks some. This sample yields around 69,000 clones, of which roughly 89% are seen a single time; about 5% belongs to the top ten. Sequencing was performed on peripheral blood. These receptors were taken from a woman between 50 and 59 years old with active COVID-19.

This sequence joins TRBV5-1 and TRBJ2-1, with 9 nucleotides matching TRBD2. CDR1 is SGHRS and CDR2 is YFSETQ in the germline V gene. The CDR3 is 15 residues long. The V segment lost 6 bases and the J segment 4 bases; nucleotides outside the gene matches: 8. CDR3 bases: TGCGCCAGCATCGAGACTAGCGGATCTTACAATGAGCAGTTCTTC. Encoded protein: CASIETSGSYNEQFF. The whole variable domain, remainder taken from reference TRBV5-1 and TRBJ2-1, is KAGVTQTPRYLIKTRGQQVTLSCSPISGHRSVSWYQQTPGQGLQFLFEYFSETQRNKGNFPGRFSGRQFSNSRSEMNVSTLELGDSALYLCASIETSGSYNEQFFGPGTRLTVL.

This clone has just one count. The V and J genes are TRBV7-3 and TRBJ2-1; maybe TRBD1 (5 bases). V dropped 2 bases and J dropped 5 bases, with 10 bases sitting between them. In germline, CDR1 is SGHTA, CDR2 FQGTGA. This CDR3 contains 14 residues. In DNA form, the CDR3 reads TGTGCCAGCAGCTTAGGCCAGGGCCACAATGAGCAGTTCTTC. Residues: CASSLGQGHNEQFF. The whole variable domain, filled in from reference TRBV7-3 and TRBJ2-1, reads GAGVSQTPSNKVTEKGKYVELRCDPISGHTALYWYRQSLGQGPEFLIYFQGTGAADDSGLPNDRFFAVRPEGSVSTLKIQRTERGDSAVYLCASSLGQGHNEQFFGPGTRLTVL.

The chain joins TRBV19 to TRBJ1-6, with D hard to call. Trimming left V 7 bases short and J 0 bases short, with 10 bases between. Germline V gene sequence: CDR1 LNHDA, CDR2 SQIVND (reference sequence). CDR3 length: 15 amino acids. The CDR3 DNA follows: TGTGCCAGTAATCTAGGAGGCTCCTATAATTCACCCCTCCACTTT. It translates to CASNLGGSYNSPLHF.

This clone has a single count. V usage is TRBV5-6 and J usage is TRBJ2-7; D not resolved. This CDR3 comprises 13 residues. Germline V CDR1 and CDR2: SGHDT, YYEEEE. The ends were cut back, 1 base at V and 2 bases at J, with 7 bases in the middle. The CDR3 nucleotides are TGTGCCAGCAGCTTGACGGTACCCTACGAGCAGTACTTC. Translation gives CASSLTVPYEQYF.

The V gene is TRBV7-6, the J gene TRBJ1-1, with 9 bases matching TRBD1. Trimming took 0 bases from V and 3 from J; bases not matched to a gene: 11. There are 18 residues in the CDR3. Germline CDR1 and CDR2: SGHVS and FNYEAQ. The DNA of the CDR3 is TGTGCCAGCAGCTTAGCAACCGGGACAGGGTTGGGGGACACTGAAGCTTTCTTT. Translating gives CASSLATGTGLGDTEAFF.

The sample holds one count of this clone. For the CDR3, the DNA is TGTGCCAGCTCACCACAGTCCGTAACAGTGCCCGGGGAGCTGTTTTTT. It specifies CASSPQSVTVPGELFF. The genes are TRBV18 and TRBJ2-2, with D hard to call. The CDR3 consists of 16 residues. Germline V gene lookup returns CDR1 KGHSH and CDR2 LQKENI. V was shortened by 1 base and J by 6 bases, with 15 bases between the two germline ends.

The V gene is TRBV5-1, the J gene TRBJ1-1; 7 bases agree with TRBD1. Germline assignment: CDR1 SGHRS and CDR2 YFSETQ. This CDR3 is 14 amino acids long. V lost 4 bases to trimming and J lost 6 bases; unmatched junction nucleotides: 9. The CDR3 reads CASSRETGRAEAFF. CDR3 DNA sequence: TGCGCCAGCAGCCGGGAGACAGGGCGCGCTGAAGCTTTCTTT.

This clone was seen a few times. The rearrangement joins TRBV7-9 to TRBJ1-5; D uncertain. V was cut by 5 bases and J by 5 bases, with 10 bases left in between. The CDR3 loop spans 13 amino acids. Germline CDR1 and CDR2: SEHNR and FQNEAQ (reference sequence). CDR3 protein: CASSPSPDQPQHF. The DNA of the CDR3 is TGTGCCAGCAGCCCCTCGCCGGATCAGCCCCAGCATTTT.

The sample holds one count of this clone. The CDR3 sequence is CASSPDREETQYF. The CDR3 nucleotides read TGCGCCAGCAGCCCGGACAGGGAGGAGACCCAGTACTTC. The chain is built from TRBV5-1 and TRBJ2-5; 8 bases are a match to TRBD1. Germline lookup yields CDR1 SGHRS and CDR2 YFSETQ. This CDR3 region has 13 residues. V lost 4 bases to trimming and J lost 5 bases; unmatched junction nucleotides: 4. The variable domain in full, completed from reference TRBV5-1 and TRBJ2-5, reads KAGVTQTPRYLIKTRGQQVTLSCSPISGHRSVSWYQQTPGQGLQFLFEYFSETQRNKGNFPGRFSGRQFSNSRSEMNVSTLELGDSALYLCASSPDREETQYFGPGTRLLVL.

The chain has TRBV6-5 and TRBJ1-5, with D maybe TRBD1 (6 bases). Trimming took off 8 bases at V and 0 bases at J, with 11 bases between the two ends. The CDR3 contains 14 residues. The germline gives CDR1 MNHEY, CDR2 SVGAGI. This chain's CDR3 is CASRDNLSNQPQHF. CDR3 nucleotide sequence: TGTGCCAGCCGGGACAACCTTAGCAATCAGCCCCAGCATTTT.

The chain is built from TRBV5-5 and TRBJ1-5; tentative D call: TRBD1 (5 bases). The V end lost 0 bases, the J end lost 2 bases, and 12 bases lay between the germline ends. The germline V gene encodes CDR1 SGHKS and CDR2 YYEKEE (reference sequence). The CDR3 has 16 residues. The CDR3 DNA follows: TGTGCCAGCAGCTTGGGGGCAGGGCGAGGCAATCAGCCCCAGCATTTT. It encodes CASSLGAGRGNQPQHF.

This sequence joins TRBV2 and TRBJ2-3, with D possibly being TRBD1 (5 bases). The CDR3 runs 15 residues. Trimming stripped 9 bases from V and 0 bases from J, with 16 bases between. Germline CDR1 and CDR2: SNHLY and FYNNEI. In nucleotides, the CDR3 is TGTGCCAGTGGAAGACAGCTCTCTAGCACAGATACGCAGTATTTT. Translated, it gives CASGRQLSSTDTQYF.

This chain uses TRBV29-1 with TRBJ2-3, with unresolved D. Per germline, CDR1 SQVTM and CDR2 ANQGSEA. The CDR3 is made up of 15 amino acids. V was trimmed by 2 bases and J by 2 bases, leaving 14 bases between them. CDR3 nucleotides: TGCAGCGTTGAAAGAGGTAACGCCATCACAGATACGCAGTATTTT. Translated: CSVERGNAITDTQYF.

This sequence joins TRBV3-1 (or the pseudogene TRBV3-2) and TRBJ1-4, with 8 bases that match TRBD1. CDR1 is LGHDT, CDR2 YNNKEL, per germline (reference sequence). J was trimmed by 6 bases and V by 4 bases; bases with no gene match: 10. The CDR3 is 16 residues long. CDR3 sequence reads: CASSPSSQGDYEKLFF. The CDR3 DNA reads TGTGCCAGCAGCCCATCATCACAGGGGGACTATGAAAAACTGTTTTTT.

V gene TRBV12-5 combines with J gene TRBJ2-5; D is perhaps TRBD2 (5 bases). Germline V gives CDR1 LGHNT, CDR2 FRNRAP. The CDR3 is 15 residues long. V gave up 0 bases and J gave up 7 bases, with 15 bases separating them. CDR3 bases: TGTGCTAGTGGTTTGGTAAAGCCTAGCTCGGGGACCCAGTACTTC. This codes for CASGLVKPSSGTQYF.

V is TRBV3-1 (or the pseudogene TRBV3-2) and J is TRBJ2-1; 10 bases align to TRBD2. Trimming cost V 1 base and J 2 bases; bases outside gene matches: 5. Per the germline V gene, CDR1 is LGHDT and CDR2 is YNNKEL (reference sequence). The CDR3 sequence is 17 residues long. Here the CDR3 reads CASSQGLAGAAYNEQFF. As DNA, the CDR3 is TGTGCCAGCAGCCAAGGTCTAGCGGGAGCCGCCTACAATGAGCAGTTCTTC.

The V call is TRBV2, the J call TRBJ1-6; 7 bases line up with TRBD1. The CDR3 is made up of 13 amino acids. From germline, CDR1 is SNHLY and CDR2 FYNNEI. Germline trimming cut 6 bases from V and 7 bases from J; bases unmatched to any gene: 3. CDR3 DNA sequence: TGTGCCAGCAGCCCAGGGGGGAATTCACCCCTCCACTTT. As protein: CASSPGGNSPLHF.

This chain connects TRBV19 to TRBJ2-7, with TRBD2 as a possible D gene (5 bases). The V end was cut by 2 bases, the J end by 2 bases, with 10 bases between. The CDR3 covers 14 residues. Germline V CDR1 and CDR2: LNHDA, SQIVND (reference sequence). The CDR3 DNA reads as TGTGCCAGTAGTATATCCGGGATCACCTACGAGCAGTACTTC. This encodes CASSISGITYEQYF.

V gene TRBV5-5 combines with J gene TRBJ2-5; D remains ambiguous. Germline values: CDR1 SGHKS, CDR2 YYEKEE (reference sequence). V shed 0 bases and J shed 5 bases, with 11 bases lying between them. The CDR3 contains 14 residues. The CDR3 reads CASSLATVFETQYF. CDR3 in DNA: TGTGCCAGCAGCTTGGCCACAGTCTTCGAGACCCAGTACTTC.

This clone was detected a few times. The chain combines TRBV9 with TRBJ1-2; no definite D call. The length of the CDR3 is 14 residues. The germline V gene encodes CDR1 SGDLS and CDR2 YYNGEE. Trimming removed 0 bases at V and 0 bases at J, with 6 bases between. The CDR3 DNA reads as TGTGCCAGCAGCGTAGCTGGGCCTAACTATGGCTACACCTTC. It codes for CASSVAGPNYGYTF.

The chain is built from TRBV4-1 and TRBJ2-3; 12 bases align to TRBD2. The CDR3 consists of 18 residues. Per the germline V gene, CDR1 is MGHRA and CDR2 is YSYEKL. Trimming took 0 bases from V and 3 from J; bases not matched to a gene: 7. CDR3 nucleotides: TGCGCCAGCAGCCAAGACCTCCCGACTAGCGGGAGTACAGATACGCAGTATTTT. Encoded protein: CASSQDLPTSGSTDTQYF.

V is TRBV27 and J is TRBJ2-5, with 9 nucleotides matching TRBD1. CDR3 length: 12 amino acids. In germline, CDR1 is MNHEY, CDR2 SMNVEV (reference sequence). J gave up 5 bases and V 11 bases, and 6 bases lay outside the gene matches. This CDR3 is CAVGDREETQYF. In DNA, the CDR3 is TGTGCCGTAGGGGACAGGGAGGAGACCCAGTACTTC.

This clone showed up just a few times. This chain uses TRBV12-3 or TRBV12-4 with TRBJ1-1; possibly TRBD1 for D (6 bases). The length of the CDR3 is 13 residues. Trimming stripped 8 bases from V and 1 base from J, with 11 bases between. In DNA form, the CDR3 reads TGTGCCAGCTGGGGACATCCGAACACTGAAGCTTTCTTT. It translates to CASWGHPNTEAFF.

This clone was counted a few times. J is TRBJ2-7 and V is TRBV5-6; 8 bases fit TRBD2. Per the germline V gene, CDR1 is SGHDT and CDR2 is YYEEEE. The CDR3 runs to 15 residues. Unmatched junction bases numbered 8, after V lost 4 bases and J lost 2 bases. This chain's CDR3 is CASSGSGSSPYEQYF. CDR3 sequence (DNA): TGTGCCAGCAGCGGGAGCGGGAGTTCGCCCTACGAGCAGTACTTC.